Below, 18 T cell receptor beta chains from the same sample are listed, as sequenced in a study of blood T cell repertoires in COVID-19. Produced via immunoSEQ multiplex PCR; TCRdb's table is partial and in-frame only. This sample has approximately 310,000 clones, with about 89% found just once. Sequenced input: peripheral blood. The receptors derive from a woman aged 50 to 60 who had recovered from COVID-19.

The rearrangement joins TRBV29-1 to TRBJ2-7; a weak D match, TRBD2 (5 bases). The germline V and J ends were trimmed by 7 bases and 7 bases, with 20 bases remaining between them. Germline values: CDR1 SQVTM, CDR2 ANQGSEA. The CDR3 is 13 amino acids. DNA of the CDR3: TGCAGCGCTGAGGAATCCCCGGGCGGGGAGCAGTACTTC. Its translation is CSAEESPGGEQYF.

Worth noting for this clone: Possible read error: a much larger clone is one base away. The same CDR3 arises from other DNA sequences in this sample as well. The chain is built from TRBV27 and TRBJ1-1; 7 nucleotides match TRBD1. The CDR3 is 14 amino acids. Germline V lookup: CDR1 MNHEY, CDR2 SMNVEV (reference sequence). J gave up 1 base and V 2 bases, and 1 base lay outside the gene matches. The chain's CDR3 is CASSLGTANTEAFF. The CDR3, as DNA: TGTGCCAGCAGTTTAGGGACAGCGAACACTGAAGCTTTCTTT.

The chain has TRBV15 and TRBJ1-4; TRBD1 matches 8 bases. CDR3 length: 18 residues. The V gene's germline CDR1 is LNHNV and CDR2 YYDKDF (reference sequence). V shed 3 bases, J shed 4 bases, and the junction held 13 bases outside the gene matches. As DNA, the CDR3 is TGTGCCACCAGCAGGACAGGGGCAGGGGGATTGAGTAATGAAAAACTGTTTTTT. It translates to CATSRTGAGGLSNEKLFF.

The rearrangement joins TRBV19 to TRBJ2-1; TRBD2 matches 12 bases. Unmatched junction bases numbered 4, after V lost 5 bases and J lost 5 bases. CDR3 length equals 15 residues. The germline gives CDR1 LNHDA, CDR2 SQIVND (reference sequence). Written as DNA, the CDR3 is TGTGCCAGTAGTGGGACTAGCGGGCACAACAATGAGCAGTTCTTC. This gives the protein CASSGTSGHNNEQFF.

The chain is built from TRBV11-2 and TRBJ2-7; D may be TRBD1 (6 bases). The V end lost 1 base, the J end lost 2 bases, and 12 bases lay between the germline ends. In germline, CDR1 is SGHAT, CDR2 FQNNGV. The CDR3 has 15 residues. The CDR3 nucleotides are TGTGCCAGCAGCTTAGTGCCGACAGGTACCTACGAGCAGTACTTC. Translated: CASSLVPTGTYEQYF. Looking up the rest from reference TRBV11-2 and TRBJ2-7 gives the full variable domain: EAGVAQSPRYKIIEKRQSVAFWCNPISGHATLYWYQQILGQGPKLLIQFQNNGVVDDSQLPKDRFSAERLKGVDSTLKIQPAKLEDSAVYLCASSLVPTGTYEQYFGPGTRLTVT.

The chain links TRBV28 to TRBJ2-4; 11 bases fit TRBD2. This CDR3 has 19 residues. Germline lookup yields CDR1 MDHEN and CDR2 SYDVKM. V trimming: 7 bases; J trimming: 1 base; junction bases outside the gene matches: 15. CDR3 sequence (DNA): TGTGCCAGCACAACTAGCGGGAGATGGGGGGATAGGGCCAAAAACATTCAGTACTTC. Its protein is CASTTSGRWGDRAKNIQYF.

Turning to this clone: Different DNA sequences within this sample yield the same CDR3. V and J are TRBV5-6 and TRBJ1-1; no clear D. The CDR3 spans 13 residues. The V end was cut by 0 bases, the J end by 1 base, with 4 bases between. Germline CDR1 reads SGHDT; CDR2 reads YYEEEE. The CDR3 sequence is CASSLGGNTEAFF. As DNA, the CDR3 is TGTGCCAGCAGCTTGGGCGGGAACACTGAAGCTTTCTTT. Complete variable domain (other parts from reference TRBV5-6 and TRBJ1-1): DAGVTQSPTHLIKTRGQQVTLRCSPKSGHDTVSWYQQALGQGPQFIFQYYEEEERQRGNFPDRFSGHQFPNYSSELNVNALLLGDSALYLCASSLGGNTEAFFGQGTRLTVV.

The rearrangement links TRBV5-1 to TRBJ2-1; a weak D match, TRBD2 (5 bases). V dropped 3 bases and J dropped 4 bases, with 11 bases sitting between them. Per germline, CDR1 SGHRS and CDR2 YFSETQ. This CDR3 is built from 14 residues. CDR3 amino acids: CASSSQSGYNEQFF. CDR3 coding DNA: TGCGCCAGCAGCTCCCAGTCGGGGTACAATGAGCAGTTCTTC.

This chain uses TRBV29-1 with TRBJ1-1; D remains ambiguous. CDR3 length: 13 amino acids. V dropped 8 bases and J dropped 0 bases, with 13 bases sitting between them. Germline CDR1 SQVTM, CDR2 ANQGSEA. This CDR3 reads CSPTLMMNTEAFF. Here the CDR3 DNA reads TGCAGCCCCACCCTAATGATGAACACTGAAGCTTTCTTT.

The chain links TRBV3-1 (or the pseudogene TRBV3-2) to TRBJ1-2; TRBD1 might be the D (6 bases). Germline V CDR1 and CDR2: LGHDT, YNNKEL (reference sequence). The CDR3 sequence is 15 residues long. Deletions cut 1 base from V and 2 bases from J, with 11 bases between. The CDR3 reads CASSQATGNNYGYTF. Written as DNA, the CDR3 is TGTGCCAGCAGCCAAGCCACAGGGAACAACTATGGCTACACCTTC.

The chain has TRBV6-2 or TRBV6-3 and TRBJ2-3, with TRBD2 identical over 12 bases. The CDR3 contains 15 residues. The trim removed 4 bases at V and 3 bases at J, leaving 2 bases unmatched. The germline V gene has CDR1 MNHEY and CDR2 SVGEGT. The chain's CDR3 is CASSFGTSGTDTQYF. CDR3 bases: TGTGCCAGCAGTTTCGGGACTAGCGGGACAGATACGCAGTATTTT.

A remark on this clone: Other DNA sequences from this sample encode an identical CDR3 as well. The CDR3 DNA is TGCAGCGCCGACAGGGGGGGGAACACTGAAGCTTTCTTT. It codes for CSADRGGNTEAFF. The V and J genes are TRBV29-1 and TRBJ1-1; TRBD1 matches 9 bases. V lost 7 bases, J lost 1 base, and 4 bases stayed unmatched. The CDR3 has 13 residues. Germline lookup yields CDR1 SQVTM and CDR2 ANQGSEA.

About this clone itself: This sample also contains other DNA sequences that code for the same CDR3. The rearrangement links TRBV3-1 (or the pseudogene TRBV3-2) to TRBJ2-5; D is possibly TRBD2 (5 bases). The CDR3 has 12 amino acids. Germline lookup yields CDR1 LGHDT and CDR2 YNNKEL (reference sequence). Trimming shortened V by 2 bases and J by 5 bases, and 6 bases separated the two germline ends. DNA for the CDR3: TGTGCCAGCAGCCAAAGAGGGGAGACCCAGTACTTC. As protein: CASSQRGETQYF.

Concerning this clone: Distinct nucleotide sequences in the sample also encode this CDR3. V gene TRBV27 combines with J gene TRBJ1-5; D remains unclear. The CDR3 is made up of 13 amino acids. The V end lost 4 bases, the J end lost 3 bases, and 7 bases lay between the germline ends. In germline, CDR1 is MNHEY, CDR2 SMNVEV (reference sequence). DNA of the CDR3: TGTGCCAGCAGTTCCGGTTACAATCAGCCCCAGCATTTT. It encodes CASSSGYNQPQHF.

The chain couples TRBV30 to TRBJ2-1; tentatively, D is TRBD2 (5 bases). V was pared by 2 bases and J by 9 bases, with 8 bases between. In germline, CDR1 is GTSNPN, CDR2 SVGIG (reference sequence). The CDR3 contains 11 residues. The CDR3 spells CAWSSGIEQFF. The CDR3 nucleotides read TGTGCCTGGAGTAGCGGCATTGAGCAGTTCTTC.

The sample holds a few counts of this clone. The chain has TRBV3-1 (or the pseudogene TRBV3-2) and TRBJ2-3; D gene ambiguous. CDR1 and CDR2 (germline): LGHDT, YNNKEL (reference sequence). This CDR3 is 15 amino acids long. V lost 6 bases, J lost 0 bases, and 13 bases lay in between. CDR3 DNA sequence: TGTGCCAGCAGTCACAATATACCCAGCACAGATACGCAGTATTTT. The encoded protein is CASSHNIPSTDTQYF.

The chain employs TRBV25-1 and TRBJ1-3; unclear D gene. The CDR3 sequence is 12 residues long. Per germline, CDR1 MGHDK and CDR2 SYGVNS. V was trimmed by 3 bases and J by 6 bases, leaving 6 bases between them. CDR3 sequence (DNA): TGTGCCAGCAGTGACCCATTAAACACCATATATTTT. It yields the protein CASSDPLNTIYF.

This rearrangement joins TRBV6-5 to TRBJ1-2; 9 nucleotides align to TRBD1. Germline V gene sequence: CDR1 MNHEY, CDR2 SVGAGI. V lost 4 bases, J lost 1 base, and 4 bases stayed unmatched. This CDR3 has 15 residues. CDR3 nucleotide sequence: TGTGCCAGCAGTTTAACAGGGGGCAATAACTATGGCTACACCTTC. Protein product: CASSLTGGNNYGYTF.